The 2 T cell receptor beta chains listed next were all sequenced from one sample in a study of naive and memory T cell subsets. Two oligonucleotides, mixed equimolar, formed the beta constant-region primer covering TRBC1 and TRBC2. Ligated cDNA was amplified by four rounds of PCR with nested alpha and beta constant-region primers and SP2. TCRdb recomputed calls from the UMI-ligation and nested PCR reads with MiXCR, one row per CDR3 protein. Among about 82,000 distinct CDR3 sequences listed, over 9% were seen once. The sample consisted of naive CD8+ T cells from blood. Receptors originate from a human donor in good health.

This clonotype was observed many times. The V and J genes are TRBV20-1 and TRBJ2-1; a weak D match, TRBD2 (6 bases). V dropped 1 base and J dropped 9 bases, with 13 bases sitting between them. The CDR3 runs 13 residues. Germline CDR1 reads DFQATT; CDR2 reads SNEGSKA (reference sequence). CDR3 DNA: TGCAGTGCTAGAGGCGGGACCCAAATTGAGCAGTTCTTC. Protein: CSARGGTQIEQFF.

This clonotype came up a few times. V usage is TRBV3-1 and J usage is TRBJ2-1; the match to TRBD2 covers 13 bases. The CDR3 has 16 amino acids. Germline V lookup: CDR1 LGHDT, CDR2 YNNKEL (reference sequence). The V and J ends lost 4 bases and 7 bases, in that order; junction bases with no gene match: 7. DNA of the CDR3: TGTGCCAGCAGCCCCCGGACTAGCGGGAGATCAAATGAGCAGTTCTTC. Translation: CASSPRTSGRSNEQFF.